The 28 T cell receptor beta chains given below trace back to one sample, sequenced in a study of post-analysis software for immune sequencing data. Study-wide results and limits: Elevated frequency relative to controls characterized a handful of TRBV segments in patients, TRBV5-6, TRBV5-1 and TRBV20-1 among them.

TCR beta cDNA libraries included unique molecular identifiers. TCRdb recomputed calls from the PCR reads with MiXCR, one row per CDR3 protein. In the table there are about 460,000 distinct CDR3 sequences, around 40% of which are singletons. For these TCRs, the target antigens are not known. The sequencing input was blood. Receptors originate from a girl between 5 and 17 years old with multiple sclerosis.

This clonotype was observed a single time. A junction end diverges from the germline sequence, so it may reflect a read error. The V call is TRBV24-1, the J call TRBJ2-1; D is unclear. This CDR3 region has 17 residues. CDR1 is KGHDR, CDR2 SFDVKD, per germline. The CDR3 DNA sequence: TGCGCCACCAGTGATTTGCCCGACTCGAGCTCCTACAATGAGCAGTTCTTC. Encoded protein: CATSDLPDSSSYNEQFF.

A word on this clonotype: A much larger clone sits a single nucleotide away, making a read error possible. The V gene is TRBV10-3, the J gene TRBJ2-5, with 12 bases fitting TRBD2. The CDR3 totals 13 residues. The germline CDR1 and CDR2 sequences are ENHRY and SYGVKD. V dropped 8 bases and J dropped 11; count of bases not matched to a gene: 9. The DNA of the CDR3 is TGTGCCATCCAGACTAGCGGGAGCAATGAGCAGTACTTC. Residues: CAIQTSGSNEQYF.

In its sample, this clonotype was seen a few times. Sequence at one end of the junction differs from germline and may be a read error. V usage is TRBV20-1 and J usage is TRBJ2-5, with D tentatively TRBD2 (5 bases). The CDR3 runs 14 residues. The germline V gene has CDR1 DFQATT and CDR2 SNEGSKA (reference sequence). CDR3 protein: CSAGDLTRKETQYF. The CDR3 coding sequence is TGCAGTGCTGGAGATCTAACTAGAAAAGAGACCCAGTACTTC.

This rearrangement joins TRBV19 to TRBJ1-5; 9 bases fit TRBD1. CDR1 and CDR2 (germline): LNHDA, SQIVND (reference sequence). The V gene end was trimmed by 11 bases and the J gene end by 1 base; junction bases not matched to a gene: 3. The CDR3 loop spans 13 amino acids. The CDR3 loop is CAGGTGSNQPQHF. The CDR3 DNA sequence: TGTGCCGGGGGGACAGGGAGCAATCAGCCCCAGCATTTT.

The sample holds a few counts of this clonotype. The DNA of the CDR3 is TGTGCCAGCAGTTTGGGACTAGCGGGAGGAACCAGCACAGATACGCAGTATTTT. Translation gives CASSLGLAGGTSTDTQYF. The genes are TRBV27 and TRBJ2-3; TRBD2 matches 15 bases. Germline CDR1 reads MNHEY; CDR2 reads SMNVEV (reference sequence). V trimming: 3 bases; J trimming: 0 bases; junction bases outside the gene matches: 4. The CDR3 consists of 18 residues.

The chain uses TRBV14 and TRBJ2-1; the match to TRBD1 covers 12 bases. The CDR3 is 17 residues long. After removal of 3 bases from V and 7 bases from J, the junction contained 10 bases not matched to a gene. The germline V gene encodes CDR1 SGHDN and CDR2 FVKESK. The CDR3 DNA reads as TGTGCCAGCAGCCATCTCCGGGGACAGGGGGCGCAGAATGAGCAGTTCTTC. Protein product: CASSHLRGQGAQNEQFF.

The gene calls are TRBV20-1 and TRBJ2-1; unclear D gene. V lost 2 bases and J 7 bases, leaving 12 bases between the germline ends. In germline, CDR1 is DFQATT, CDR2 SNEGSKA (reference sequence). The CDR3 is 13 amino acids. The CDR3 DNA is TGCAGTGCTAGAAAAGGGTCGGATAATGAGCAGTTCTTC. Encoded protein: CSARKGSDNEQFF.

The V and J genes are TRBV21-1 and TRBJ2-7; the table gives TRBD1 as D, unverified against the DNA. TRBV21-1 is described as a pseudogene. The CDR3 contains 16 residues. The CDR3 is CASSKERARSSYEQYF. In DNA form, the CDR3 reads TGTGCCAGCAGCAAAGAACGGGCGAGGAGCTCCTACGAGCAGTACTTC.

V gene TRBV4-1 combines with J gene TRBJ2-1; D uncertain. The CDR3 spans 12 residues. CDR1 and CDR2 from the germline V gene are MGHRA and YSYEKL. With 1 base removed from V and 9 bases from J, the gap between germline ends came to 7 bases. Here the CDR3 reads CASSQVISEQFF. CDR3 nucleotides: TGCGCCAGCAGCCAAGTTATAAGTGAGCAGTTCTTC.

J is TRBJ2-1 and V is TRBV7-2; the match to TRBD2 covers 7 bases. With 1 base clipped from V and 8 bases from J, the junction kept 5 bases outside the gene matches. Looked up from germline, CDR1 is SGHTA and CDR2 is FQGNSA. The CDR3 totals 14 residues. CDR3 sequence reads: CASSLEGLADEQFF. The DNA of the CDR3 is TGTGCCAGCAGCTTAGAGGGCCTAGCGGATGAGCAGTTCTTC. The full variable domain, in which reference TRBV7-2 and TRBJ2-1 provide the parts outside the CDR3, is GAGVSQSPSNKVTEKGKDVELRCDPISGHTALYWYRQSLGQGLEFLIYFQGNSAPDKSGLPSDRFSAERTGGSVSTLTIQRTQQEDSAVYLCASSLEGLADEQFFGPGTRLTVL.

This clonotype was seen a handful of times. This chain joins TRBV5-1 and TRBJ2-7; D is unresolved. CDR1 and CDR2 from the germline V gene are SGHRS and YFSETQ. The CDR3 is 13 residues long. Between the trimmed V and J ends, which lost 4 bases and 2 bases, there was a span of 10 bases. CDR3 residues: CASSDGKAYEQYF. In DNA, the CDR3 is TGCGCCAGCAGCGATGGAAAGGCCTACGAGCAGTACTTC.

V gene TRBV12-3 or TRBV12-4 combines with J gene TRBJ2-1; 7 nucleotides line up with TRBD2. J was trimmed by 13 bases and V by 6 bases; bases with no gene match: 9. There are 12 residues in the CDR3. The CDR3 DNA sequence: TGTGCCAGCAGCCGGGGGGTAGAGACCCAGTTCTTC. It is translated as CASSRGVETQFF.

The rearrangement links TRBV7-2 to TRBJ1-2; a weak D match, TRBD1 (5 bases). This CDR3 contains 12 residues. Trimming cost V 5 bases and J 3 bases, with 7 bases left between them. Germline V CDR1 and CDR2: SGHTA, FQGNSA. The CDR3 is CASSDSYYGYTF. The CDR3 DNA is TGTGCCAGCAGCGACAGCTACTATGGCTACACCTTC.

This chain joins TRBV5-1 and TRBJ2-7, with D uncertain. The assigned J gene may be wrong: the sequence end matches TRBJ2-5 better. This CDR3 is 12 amino acids long. Germline V gene sequence: CDR1 SGHRS, CDR2 YFSETQ. For the CDR3, the DNA is TGCGCCAGCAGGCCCGCTGCAGAGACCCAGTACTTC. This codes for CASRPAAETQYF.

This clonotype was detected ten times or more. The chain is built from TRBV7-2 and TRBJ2-3; D not certain. Trimming took 5 bases from V and 1 from J, leaving 13 bases between them. CDR3 length equals 15 residues. CDR1 is SGHTA and CDR2 is FQGNSA in the germline V gene. Here the CDR3 DNA reads TGTGCCAGCAGCCCAAACGGGCAGCGCACAGATACGCAGTATTTT. Translation gives CASSPNGQRTDTQYF.

The CDR3 nucleotides are TGTGCCAGCAGCGACCTCGGGGAGACCCAGTACTTC. This encodes CASSDLGETQYF. The J gene is TRBJ2-5, the V gene TRBV9, with no clear D. Germline CDR1 is SGDLS and CDR2 is YYNGEE. The CDR3 has 12 amino acids. Trimming shortened V by 3 bases and J by 5 bases, and 8 bases separated the two germline ends.

This chain uses TRBV6-2 or TRBV6-3 with TRBJ2-7; TRBD2 matches at 16 bases. Per germline, CDR1 MNHEY and CDR2 SVGEGT. The CDR3 covers 16 residues. Germline trimming cut 0 bases from V and 4 bases from J; bases unmatched to any gene: 0. The CDR3 is CASSYSGLAGGYEQYF. For the CDR3, the DNA is TGTGCCAGCAGTTACTCGGGACTAGCGGGAGGGTACGAGCAGTACTTC.

V gene TRBV7-2 combines with J gene TRBJ1-2; D is unresolved. This CDR3 spans 14 amino acids. Germline V gene sequence: CDR1 SGHTA, CDR2 FQGNSA. V was shortened by 9 bases and J by 2 bases, with 16 bases between the two germline ends. CDR3 DNA sequence: TGTGCCAGAACAGAGTCCCGAGTAAACTATGGCTACACCTTC. Translation: CARTESRVNYGYTF.

This clonotype has only a few counts. This chain uses TRBV29-1 with TRBJ2-1; D is unresolved. The CDR3 totals 11 residues. The germline V gene has CDR1 SQVTM and CDR2 ANQGSEA. Trimming took off 4 bases at V and 7 bases at J, with 8 bases between the two ends. The CDR3: CSVVEENEQFF. The DNA for the CDR3 is TGCAGCGTTGTCGAGGAGAATGAGCAGTTCTTC.

The sample holds a few counts of this clonotype. One base away lies a much larger clone, so this may be a sequencing read error. CDR3 in amino acids: CATRERDNQETQYF. In nucleotides, the CDR3 is TGTGCCACCAGGGAGAGGGACAACCAAGAGACCCAGTACTTC. This chain joins TRBV24-1 and TRBJ2-5; TRBD1 might be the D (6 bases). There are 14 residues in the CDR3. The V gene lost 7 bases and the J gene lost 0 bases, with 11 bases spanning the gap. Germline CDR1 is KGHDR and CDR2 is SFDVKD.

This clonotype showed up many times. V is TRBV10-2 and J is TRBJ2-5; TRBD1 agrees at 11 bases. V gave up 7 bases and J gave up 1 base; unmatched junction bases: 5. The CDR3 consists of 15 residues. In germline, CDR1 is WSHSY, CDR2 SAAADI. The DNA for the CDR3 is TGCGCCAGCACGAGGACAGGGGGCCTCCAAGAGACCCAGTACTTC. Encoded protein: CASTRTGGLQETQYF.

In this sample, this clonotype turned up a few times. The chain combines TRBV29-1 with TRBJ2-7; D perhaps matches TRBD1 (6 bases). The CDR3 spans 12 residues. Germline V gene data show CDR1 as SQVTM and CDR2 as ANQGSEA. V was clipped by 5 bases and J by 4 bases, with 12 bases between them. CDR3 DNA sequence: TGCAGCGTTACAGGGCAGATTTACGAGCAGTACTTC. Protein product: CSVTGQIYEQYF.

This clonotype was seen more than once but under ten times. V gene TRBV20-1 combines with J gene TRBJ2-1, with a tentative D call TRBD2 (6 bases). With 5 bases removed from V and 2 bases from J, the gap between germline ends came to 16 bases. The germline V gene encodes CDR1 DFQATT and CDR2 SNEGSKA (reference sequence). The CDR3 sequence is 15 residues long. This CDR3 reads CSAQRSSEAYNEQFF. The CDR3, as DNA: TGCAGTGCTCAAAGGTCTAGCGAGGCCTACAATGAGCAGTTCTTC.

This rearrangement joins TRBV5-1 to TRBJ1-1; the D gene is possibly TRBD1 (5 bases). Between the trimmed V and J ends, which lost 2 bases and 4 bases, there was a span of 21 bases. In germline, CDR1 is SGHRS, CDR2 YFSETQ. The CDR3 runs 17 residues. CDR3 protein: CASSFPVVGRQTTEAFF. The DNA of the CDR3 is TGCGCCAGCAGCTTTCCCGTTGTAGGTCGACAGACCACTGAAGCTTTCTTT.

The rearrangement joins TRBV4-2 to TRBJ2-7; 14 bases line up with TRBD2. Losses at the gene ends were 2 bases for V and 3 bases for J; bases not matched to a gene: 3. CDR3 size: 16 residues. Per the germline V gene, CDR1 is LGHNA and CDR2 is YNFKEQ. CDR3 coding DNA: TGTGCCAGCAGCCAAACTGGACTAGCGGGAGGCTACGAGCAGTACTTC. This codes for CASSQTGLAGGYEQYF.

This clonotype has a handful of counts. As DNA, the CDR3 is TGTGCCAGCAGTGGTGGGGGGCTCACAGATACGCAGTATTTT. Protein sequence: CASSGGGLTDTQYF. V and J are TRBV28 and TRBJ2-3; D is perhaps TRBD1 or TRBD2 (6 bases each). V shed 5 bases and J shed 2 bases, with 11 bases lying between them. The germline V gene has CDR1 MDHEN and CDR2 SYDVKM. The CDR3 sequence is 14 residues long.

The chain carries TRBV7-2 and TRBJ2-1, with D tentatively TRBD2 (5 bases). V was pared by 1 base and J by 4 bases, with 11 bases between. The CDR3 is 15 amino acids. Germline V gives CDR1 SGHTA, CDR2 FQGNSA. The CDR3 here is CASSLGLARYNEQFF. The CDR3, as DNA: TGTGCCAGCAGCTTAGGCCTAGCTAGGTACAATGAGCAGTTCTTC.

The J gene is TRBJ2-1, the V gene TRBV3-1; no clear D. The germline V and J ends were trimmed by 0 bases and 4 bases, with 13 bases remaining between them. Germline CDR1 is LGHDT and CDR2 is YNNKEL (reference sequence). This CDR3 region has 16 residues. The CDR3 reads CASSQDLARVYNEQFF. The CDR3 DNA reads as TGTGCCAGCAGCCAAGATTTGGCTAGAGTTTACAATGAGCAGTTCTTC.